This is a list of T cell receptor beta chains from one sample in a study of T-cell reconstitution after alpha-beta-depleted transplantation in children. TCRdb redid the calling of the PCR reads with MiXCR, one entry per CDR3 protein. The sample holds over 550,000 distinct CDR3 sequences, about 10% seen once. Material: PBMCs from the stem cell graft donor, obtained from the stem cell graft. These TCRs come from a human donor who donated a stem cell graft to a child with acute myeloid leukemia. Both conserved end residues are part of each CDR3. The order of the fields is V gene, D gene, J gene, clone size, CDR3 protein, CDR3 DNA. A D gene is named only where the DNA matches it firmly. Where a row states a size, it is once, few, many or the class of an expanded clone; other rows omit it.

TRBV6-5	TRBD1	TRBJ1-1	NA	CASKQGAEAFF	TGTGCCAGCAAGCAGGGGGCCGAAGCTTTCTTT
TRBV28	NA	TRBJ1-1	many	CASSLDGTGNTEAFF	TGTGCCAGCAGTCTCGACGGGACCGGGAACACTGAAGCTTTCTTT
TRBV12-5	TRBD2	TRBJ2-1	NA	CASGLTSPKASEQFF	TGTGCTAGTGGTCTGACTAGCCCGAAAGCCAGTGAGCAGTTCTTC
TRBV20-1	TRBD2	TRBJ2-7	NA	CSAVRTSDRYEQYF	TGCAGTGCCGTCCGGACTAGCGATCGTTACGAGCAGTACTTC
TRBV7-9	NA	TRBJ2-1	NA	CASSLAPASNEQFF	TGTGCCAGCAGCTTGGCCCCGGCGTCCAATGAGCAGTTCTTC
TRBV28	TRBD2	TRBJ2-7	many	CASSTTSGRSYEQYF	TGTGCCAGCAGTACAACTAGCGGGAGGTCCTACGAGCAGTACTTC
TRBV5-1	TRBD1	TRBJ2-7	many	CASSQGTGASYEQYF	TGCGCCAGCAGCCAAGGGACAGGGGCATCCTACGAGCAGTACTTC
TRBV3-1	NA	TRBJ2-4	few	CASSQGESRLF	TGTGCCAGCAGCCAGGGGGAAAGCCGCCTCTTC
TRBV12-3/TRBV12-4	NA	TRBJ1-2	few	CASSPHRDNPNYGYTF	TGTGCCAGCAGTCCCCACCGGGACAATCCTAACTATGGCTACACCTTC
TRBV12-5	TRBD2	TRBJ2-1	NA	CASGLRLAGFISYNEQFF	TGTGCTAGTGGTTTGCGACTAGCGGGGTTTATCTCCTACAATGAGCAGTTCTTC
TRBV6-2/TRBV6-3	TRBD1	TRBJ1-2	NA	CASSYLTGSVGYTF	TGTGCCAGCAGTTACCTGACAGGGTCGGTTGGCTACACCTTC
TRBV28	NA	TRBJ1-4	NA	CASSYGGDFNEKLFF	TGTGCCAGCAGTTACGGGGGGGACTTTAATGAAAAACTGTTTTTT
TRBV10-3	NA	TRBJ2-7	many	CAISSGTVNSYEQYF	TGTGCCATTTCCAGCGGGACAGTGAACTCCTACGAGCAGTACTTC